These 2 T cell receptor beta chains originate from one sample sequenced in a study of early T cells in non-severe SARS-CoV-2 infection. One entry per CDR3 protein, called by TCRdb with MiXCR from the 5' RACE reads. This table holds approximately 41,000 distinct CDR3 sequences, 3.5% to 5% found once. The specimen sequenced was whole blood. These receptor sequences come from an adult who was a healthcare worker with PCR-confirmed SARS-CoV-2 infection or an uninfected control (not recorded which).

Ten or more counts support this clonotype. The V gene is TRBV5-8, the J gene TRBJ1-5; D is perhaps TRBD1 (6 bases). The V gene's germline CDR1 is SGHTS and CDR2 YDEGEE. Trimming stripped 5 bases from V and 7 bases from J, with 16 bases between. The CDR3 is made up of 14 amino acids. CDR3 coding DNA: TGTGCCAGCAGTCGTCCATCAGGGGAACAGCCCCAGCATTTT. Encoded protein: CASSRPSGEQPQHF. Based on the CDR3 plus reference TRBV5-8 and TRBJ1-5, the full variable domain is EAGVTQSPTHLIKTRGQQATLRCSPISGHTSVYWYQQALGLGLQFLLWYDEGEERNRGNFPPRFSGRQFPNYSSELNVNALELEDSALYLCASSRPSGEQPQHFGDGTRLSIL.

In this sample, this clonotype turned up a few times. The V call is TRBV12-3 or TRBV12-4, the J call TRBJ2-2; possibly TRBD1 for D (5 bases). Trimming pared 4 bases from V and 4 bases from J, leaving 10 bases between. The CDR3 is 14 amino acids. The CDR3 sequence: CASSSSRATGELFF. The DNA for the CDR3 is TGTGCCAGCAGTTCTTCCAGGGCCACCGGGGAGCTGTTTTTT.